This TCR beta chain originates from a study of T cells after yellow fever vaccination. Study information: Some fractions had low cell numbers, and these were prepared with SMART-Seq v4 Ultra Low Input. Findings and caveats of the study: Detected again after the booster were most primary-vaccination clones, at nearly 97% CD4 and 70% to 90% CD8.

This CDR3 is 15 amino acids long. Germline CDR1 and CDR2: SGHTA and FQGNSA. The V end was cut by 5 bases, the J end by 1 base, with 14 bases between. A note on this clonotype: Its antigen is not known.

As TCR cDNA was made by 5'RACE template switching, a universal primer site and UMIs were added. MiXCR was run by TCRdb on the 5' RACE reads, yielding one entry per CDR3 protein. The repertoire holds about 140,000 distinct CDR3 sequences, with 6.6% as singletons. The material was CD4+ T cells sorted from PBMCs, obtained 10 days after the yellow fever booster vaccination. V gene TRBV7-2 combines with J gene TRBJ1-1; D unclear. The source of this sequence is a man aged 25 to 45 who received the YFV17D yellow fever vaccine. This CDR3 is CASSLFGVGNTEAFF. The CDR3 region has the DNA TGTGCCAGCAGCCTCTTCGGCGTGGGGAACACTGAAGCTTTCTTT.